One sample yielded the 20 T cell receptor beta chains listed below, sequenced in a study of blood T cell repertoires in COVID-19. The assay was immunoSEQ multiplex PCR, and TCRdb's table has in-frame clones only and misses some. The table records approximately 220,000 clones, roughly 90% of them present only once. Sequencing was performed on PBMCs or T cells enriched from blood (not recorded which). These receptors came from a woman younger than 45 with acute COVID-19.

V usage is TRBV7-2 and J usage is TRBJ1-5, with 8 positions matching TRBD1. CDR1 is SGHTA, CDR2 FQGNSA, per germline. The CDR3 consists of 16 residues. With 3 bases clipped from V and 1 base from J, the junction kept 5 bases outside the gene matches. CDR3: CASSFSGGRSNQPQHF. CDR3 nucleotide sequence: TGTGCCAGCAGCTTCTCAGGGGGCAGGAGCAATCAGCCCCAGCATTTT.

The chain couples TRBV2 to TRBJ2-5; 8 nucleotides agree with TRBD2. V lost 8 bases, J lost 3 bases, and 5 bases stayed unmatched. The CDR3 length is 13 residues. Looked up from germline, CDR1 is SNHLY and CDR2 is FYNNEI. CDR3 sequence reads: CASEGSGEETQYF. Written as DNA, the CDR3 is TGTGCCAGCGAGGGTAGCGGGGAAGAGACCCAGTACTTC.

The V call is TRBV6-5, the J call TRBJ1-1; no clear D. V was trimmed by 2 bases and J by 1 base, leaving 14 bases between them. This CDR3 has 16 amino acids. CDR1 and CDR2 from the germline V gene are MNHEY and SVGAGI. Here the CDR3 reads CASSYESDGPNTEAFF. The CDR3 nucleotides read TGTGCCAGCAGTTACGAAAGTGATGGCCCGAACACTGAAGCTTTCTTT.

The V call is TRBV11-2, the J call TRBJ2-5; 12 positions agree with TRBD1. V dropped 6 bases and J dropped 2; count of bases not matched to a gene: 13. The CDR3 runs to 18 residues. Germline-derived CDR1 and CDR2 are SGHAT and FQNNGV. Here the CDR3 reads CASRAGTGGAGPQETQYF. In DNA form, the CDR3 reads TGTGCCAGCAGGGCCGGGACAGGGGGCGCAGGGCCTCAAGAGACCCAGTACTTC.

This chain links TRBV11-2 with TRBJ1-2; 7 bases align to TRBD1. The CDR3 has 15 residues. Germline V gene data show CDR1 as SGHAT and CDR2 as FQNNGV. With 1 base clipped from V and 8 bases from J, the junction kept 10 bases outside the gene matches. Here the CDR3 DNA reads TGTGCCAGCAGCTTAGCCGGGACAGCGGCGGGGGGCTACACCTTC. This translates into CASSLAGTAAGGYTF.

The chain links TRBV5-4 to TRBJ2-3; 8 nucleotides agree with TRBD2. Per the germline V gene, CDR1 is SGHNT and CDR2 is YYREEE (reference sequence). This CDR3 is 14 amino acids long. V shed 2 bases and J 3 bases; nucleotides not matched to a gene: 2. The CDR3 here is CASSFGGATDTQYF. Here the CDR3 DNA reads TGTGCCAGCAGCTTCGGGGGGGCAACAGATACGCAGTATTTT.

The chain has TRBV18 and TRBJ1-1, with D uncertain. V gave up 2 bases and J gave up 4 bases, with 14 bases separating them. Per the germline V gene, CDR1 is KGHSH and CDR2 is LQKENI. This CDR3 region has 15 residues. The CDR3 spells CASSPITAVGTEAFF. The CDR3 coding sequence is TGTGCCAGCTCACCAATAACAGCAGTAGGCACTGAAGCTTTCTTT.

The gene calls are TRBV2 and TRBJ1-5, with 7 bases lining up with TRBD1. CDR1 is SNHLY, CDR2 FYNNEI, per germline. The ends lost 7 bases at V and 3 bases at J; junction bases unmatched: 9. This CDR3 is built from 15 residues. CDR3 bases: TGTGCCAGCATAACAGACAGGGATTACAATCAGCCCCAGCATTTT. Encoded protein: CASITDRDYNQPQHF. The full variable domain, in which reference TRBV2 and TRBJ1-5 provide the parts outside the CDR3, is EPEVTQTPSHQVTQMGQEVILRCVPISNHLYFYWYRQILGQKVEFLVSFYNNEISEKSEIFDDQFSVERPDGSNFTLKIRSTKLEDSAMYFCASITDRDYNQPQHFGDGTRLSIL.

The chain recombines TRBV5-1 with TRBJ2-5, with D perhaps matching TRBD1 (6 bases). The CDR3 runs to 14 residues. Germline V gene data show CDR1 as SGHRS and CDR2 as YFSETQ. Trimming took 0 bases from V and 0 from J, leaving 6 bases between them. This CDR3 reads CASSLEGDQETQYF. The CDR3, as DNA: TGCGCCAGCAGCTTGGAGGGGGACCAAGAGACCCAGTACTTC.

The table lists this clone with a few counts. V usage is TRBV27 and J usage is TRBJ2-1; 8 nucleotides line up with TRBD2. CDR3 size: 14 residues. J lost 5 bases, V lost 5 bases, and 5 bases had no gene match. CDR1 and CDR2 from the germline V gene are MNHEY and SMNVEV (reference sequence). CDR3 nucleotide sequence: TGTGCCAGCAGTCGAGCGGGGGCGAACAATGAGCAGTTCTTC. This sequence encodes CASSRAGANNEQFF.

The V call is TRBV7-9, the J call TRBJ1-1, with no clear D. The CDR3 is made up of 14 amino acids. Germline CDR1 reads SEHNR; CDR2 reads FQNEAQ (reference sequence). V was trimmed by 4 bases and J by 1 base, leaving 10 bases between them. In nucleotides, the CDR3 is TGTGCCAGCAGCTCCGGAGTTTCGAACACTGAAGCTTTCTTT. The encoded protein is CASSSGVSNTEAFF.

The CDR3, as DNA: TGTGCCAGCAGTGAAGCAAACAGCTACAATGAGCAGTTCTTC. It encodes CASSEANSYNEQFF. The chain is built from TRBV2 and TRBJ2-1; no definite D call. Germline CDR1 is SNHLY and CDR2 is FYNNEI. With 0 bases removed from V and 3 bases from J, the gap between germline ends came to 6 bases. The CDR3 is 14 amino acids.

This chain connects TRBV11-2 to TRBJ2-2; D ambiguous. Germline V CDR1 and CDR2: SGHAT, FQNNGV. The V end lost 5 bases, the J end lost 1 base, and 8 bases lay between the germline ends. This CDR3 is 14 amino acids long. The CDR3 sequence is CASSATVNTGELFF. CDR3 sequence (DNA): TGTGCCAGCAGCGCAACAGTGAACACCGGGGAGCTGTTTTTT.

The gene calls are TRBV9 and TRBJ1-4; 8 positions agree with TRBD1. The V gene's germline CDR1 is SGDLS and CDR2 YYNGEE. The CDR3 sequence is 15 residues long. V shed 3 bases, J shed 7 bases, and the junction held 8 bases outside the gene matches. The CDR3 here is CASSAGQGLGEKLFF. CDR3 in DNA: TGTGCCAGCAGCGCCGGACAGGGATTGGGTGAAAAACTGTTTTTT.

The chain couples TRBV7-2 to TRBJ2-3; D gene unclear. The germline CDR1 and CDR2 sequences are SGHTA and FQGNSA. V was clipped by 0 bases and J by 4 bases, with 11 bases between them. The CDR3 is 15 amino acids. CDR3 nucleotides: TGTGCCAGCAGCTTAGCGTTGTGGGCCTCAGATACGCAGTATTTT. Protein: CASSLALWASDTQYF.

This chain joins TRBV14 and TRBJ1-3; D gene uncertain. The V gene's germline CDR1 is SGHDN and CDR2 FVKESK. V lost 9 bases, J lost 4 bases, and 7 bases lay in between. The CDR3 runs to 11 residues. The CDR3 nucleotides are TGTGCCAGTTGTCCGGGAAACACCATATATTTT. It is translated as CASCPGNTIYF.

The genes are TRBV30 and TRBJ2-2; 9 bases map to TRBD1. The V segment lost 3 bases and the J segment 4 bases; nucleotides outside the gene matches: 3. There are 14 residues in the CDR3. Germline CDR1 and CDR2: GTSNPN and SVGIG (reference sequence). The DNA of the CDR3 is TGTGCCTGGAGAAGACAGGGGGGCACCGGGGAGCTGTTTTTT. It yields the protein CAWRRQGGTGELFF.

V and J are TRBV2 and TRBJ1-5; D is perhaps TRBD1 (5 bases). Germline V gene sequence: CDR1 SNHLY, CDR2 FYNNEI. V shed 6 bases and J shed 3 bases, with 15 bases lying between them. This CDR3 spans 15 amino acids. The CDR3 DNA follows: TGTGCCAGCAGGAGGGAGGGACTCCTCAATCAGCCCCAGCATTTT. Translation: CASRREGLLNQPQHF.

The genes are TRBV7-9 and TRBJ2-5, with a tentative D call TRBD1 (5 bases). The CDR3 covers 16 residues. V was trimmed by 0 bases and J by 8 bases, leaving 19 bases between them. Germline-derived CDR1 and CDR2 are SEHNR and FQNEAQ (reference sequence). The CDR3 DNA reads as TGTGCCAGCAGCTTAGCCTCAGGGCCCCTCGGGCGTACCCAGTACTTC. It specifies CASSLASGPLGRTQYF.

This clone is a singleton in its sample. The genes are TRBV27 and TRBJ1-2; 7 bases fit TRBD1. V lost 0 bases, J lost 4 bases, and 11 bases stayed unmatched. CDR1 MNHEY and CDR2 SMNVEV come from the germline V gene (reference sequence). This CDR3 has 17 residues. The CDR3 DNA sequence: TGTGCCAGCAGTTTATCGCCCTTCACAGGGGAGCTCTATGGCTACACCTTC. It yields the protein CASSLSPFTGELYGYTF.